This T cell receptor (beta chain) was retrieved from a study of blood T cell repertoires in COVID-19. V lost 6 bases, J lost 4 bases, and 8 bases stayed unmatched. This CDR3 is 15 amino acids long. Germline V gene data show CDR1 as SGHTA and CDR2 as FQGNSA. The assay was immunoSEQ multiplex PCR, and TCRdb's table has in-frame clones only and misses some. The profile covers approximately 480,000 clones, with 87% appearing a single time and about 0.75% taken by the ten largest. The specimen sequenced was PBMCs or T cells enriched from blood (not recorded which). The J gene is TRBJ1-3, the V gene TRBV7-2; 8 positions agree with TRBD1. The receptor comes from a woman between 18 and 29 years old who had recovered from COVID-19. The CDR3 coding sequence is TGTGCCAGCAGTTTACGGGGACAGGAGGGAAACACCATATATTTT. It yields the protein CASSLRGQEGNTIYF.